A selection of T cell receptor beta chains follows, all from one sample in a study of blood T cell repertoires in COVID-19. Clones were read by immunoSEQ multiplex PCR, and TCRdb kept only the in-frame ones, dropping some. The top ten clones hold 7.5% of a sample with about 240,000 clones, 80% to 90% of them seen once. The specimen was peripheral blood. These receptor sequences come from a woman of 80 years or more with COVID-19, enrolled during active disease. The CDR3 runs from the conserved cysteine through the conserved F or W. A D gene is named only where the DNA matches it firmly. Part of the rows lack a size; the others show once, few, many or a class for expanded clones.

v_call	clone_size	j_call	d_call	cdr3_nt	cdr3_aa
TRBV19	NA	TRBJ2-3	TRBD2	TGTGCCAGCCGACTCGCCGGGGGGGCCGGGGATACGCAGTATTTT	CASRLAGGAGDTQYF
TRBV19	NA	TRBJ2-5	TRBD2	TGTGCCAGCCAGGGGCTAGCGGGACCAGAGACCCAGTACTTC	CASQGLAGPETQYF
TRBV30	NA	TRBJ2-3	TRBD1	TGTGCCTGGGGGGGACAGGGCCACGCAGATACGCAGTATTTT	CAWGGQGHADTQYF
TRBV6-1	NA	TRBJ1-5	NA	TGTGCCAGCAGTGATCCCCATAGCAATCAGCCCCAGCATTTT	CASSDPHSNQPQHF
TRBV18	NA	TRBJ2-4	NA	TGTGCCAGCTCGTACACGGACTCCAAAAACATTCAGTACTTC	CASSYTDSKNIQYF
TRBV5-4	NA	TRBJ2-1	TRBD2	TGTGCCAGCAGCTTGAGCGGGGGAGCTTACAATGAGCAGTTCTTC	CASSLSGGAYNEQFF
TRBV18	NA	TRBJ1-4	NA	TGTGCCAGCTCAAGGGACGGAGGGAATGAAAAACTGTTTTTT	CASSRDGGNEKLFF
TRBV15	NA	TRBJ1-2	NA	TGTGCCACCAGCATAGAACGGGGGAGTGGGGATGGCTACACCTTC	CATSIERGSGDGYTF
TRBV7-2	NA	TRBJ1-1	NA	TGTGCCAGCAGCTTAAGGCGGAAAAGCGGCACTGAAGCTTTCTTT	CASSLRRKSGTEAFF
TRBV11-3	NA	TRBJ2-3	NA	TGTGCCAGCAGCTCGGACTCCTATACGCAGTATTTT	CASSSDSYTQYF
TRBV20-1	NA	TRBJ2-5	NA	TGCAGTGCTAGTAGGCGGGAAGAGACCCAGTACTTC	CSASRREETQYF
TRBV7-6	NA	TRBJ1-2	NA	TGTGCCAGCAGCTTAAAGGGAGGGGCAGGGTCCCATGGCTACACCTTC	CASSLKGGAGSHGYTF
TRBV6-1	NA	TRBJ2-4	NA	TGTGCCAGCAGTGAAAGTGTCCGGGACATTCAGTACTTC	CASSESVRDIQYF
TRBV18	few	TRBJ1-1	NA	TGTGCCAGCTCACCAGCCACGGCTGAAGCTTTCTTT	CASSPATAEAFF
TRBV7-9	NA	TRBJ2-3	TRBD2	TGTGCCAGCGGACTAGCGGGAACGGGTACGCAGTATTTT	CASGLAGTGTQYF
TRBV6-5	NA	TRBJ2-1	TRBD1	TGTGCCAGCAGTTACGGAGGGACAGGTGGCAATGAGCAGTTCTTC	CASSYGGTGGNEQFF
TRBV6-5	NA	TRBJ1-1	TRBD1	TGTGCCGGGCGACAGGGGGTGAACACTGAAGCTTTCTTT	CAGRQGVNTEAFF
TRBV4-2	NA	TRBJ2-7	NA	TGTGCCAGCAGCCAAGATACGGGGGATAGCTCCTACGAGCAGTACTTC	CASSQDTGDSSYEQYF
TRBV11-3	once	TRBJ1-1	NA	TGTGCCAGCAGCGGGAGGGAAGGGACTGAAGCTTTCTTT	CASSGREGTEAFF
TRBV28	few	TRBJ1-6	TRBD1	TGTGCCAGCAGTCCCGGGACAGGGCTCGGGAATTCACCCCTCCACTTT	CASSPGTGLGNSPLHF
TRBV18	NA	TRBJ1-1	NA	TGTGCCAGCTCACAGGGACTCACAATGAACACTGAAGCTTTCTTT	CASSQGLTMNTEAFF
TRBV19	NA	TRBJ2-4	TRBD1	TGTGCCAGTAGCCCCGGGACAGGGGGAGTCAAAAACATTCAGTACTTC	CASSPGTGGVKNIQYF
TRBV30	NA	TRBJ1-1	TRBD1	TGTGCCTGGAGTGAGGGACAGATCATGAACACTGAAGCTTTCTTT	CAWSEGQIMNTEAFF
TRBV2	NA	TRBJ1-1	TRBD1	TGTGCCAGCAGTAAAAGACAGGGGAGAGCTTTCTTT	CASSKRQGRAFF
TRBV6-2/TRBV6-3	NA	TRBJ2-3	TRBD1	TGTGCCAGCAGTTACTCGGGACAGACAGATACGCAGTATTTT	CASSYSGQTDTQYF
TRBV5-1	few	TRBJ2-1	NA	TGCGCCAGCAGCTTGGCGGGTGACAGTTACAATGAGCAGTTCTTC	CASSLAGDSYNEQFF
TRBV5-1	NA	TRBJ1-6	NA	TGCGCCAGCAGCTTGGGGAGCTCCTATAATTCACCCCTCCACTTT	CASSLGSSYNSPLHF
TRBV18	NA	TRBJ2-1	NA	TGTGCCAGCTCACCTAGAGTCCGGTCATACAATGAGCAGTTCTTC	CASSPRVRSYNEQFF
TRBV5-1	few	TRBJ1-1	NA	TGCGCCAGCAGCGAGGGGGACACTGAAGCTTTCTTT	CASSEGDTEAFF
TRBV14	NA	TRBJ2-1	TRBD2	TGTGCCAGCAGCCCCCTCGGGCGGGGGGATGATGAGCAGTTCTTC	CASSPLGRGDDEQFF
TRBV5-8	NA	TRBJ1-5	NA	TGTGCCAGCAGCTTGGCAGGCAGTTGGGCCCGGGGGGAGCCCCAGCATTTT	CASSLAGSWARGEPQHF
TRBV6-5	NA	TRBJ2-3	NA	TGTGCCAGCAGGAGTCACAGGGCAGGGGCAGATACGCAGTATTTT	CASRSHRAGADTQYF
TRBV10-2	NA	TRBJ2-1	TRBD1	TGCGCCAGCAGTTCGGCAGGGGGCTATGAGCAGTTCTTC	CASSSAGGYEQFF
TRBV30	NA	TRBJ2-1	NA	TGTGCCTGGCGGCCATCTCAGCGCTCCTACAATGAGCAGTTCTTC	CAWRPSQRSYNEQFF
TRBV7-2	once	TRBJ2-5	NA	TGTGCCAGCAGCTCCGGCCCGGGTCGAGAGACCCAGTACTTC	CASSSGPGRETQYF
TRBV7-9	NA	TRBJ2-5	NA	TGTGCCAGCAGCCAAGGGGTGGCGGGGCGCCAAGAGACCCAGTACTTC	CASSQGVAGRQETQYF
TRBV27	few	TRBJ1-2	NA	TGTGCCAGTTACCAGCTGGGGGCGGTTGGCTACACCTTC	CASYQLGAVGYTF
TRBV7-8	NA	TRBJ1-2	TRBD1	TGTGCCAGCAGCGAATGGAGGGGACAGGGGGCCTATGGCTACACCTTC	CASSEWRGQGAYGYTF
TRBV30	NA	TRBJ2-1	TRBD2	TGTGCCTGGAGTCCCACTAGCGGAGCCTTCAATGAGCAGTTCTTC	CAWSPTSGAFNEQFF
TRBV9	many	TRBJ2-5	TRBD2	TGTGCCAGCAGCCCCCGGGGGACTAGCGGGGGGGGCGAGACCCAGTACTTC	CASSPRGTSGGGETQYF
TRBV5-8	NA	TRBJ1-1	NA	TGTGCCAGCAGCTTGGGCGACGGGACACCTATGAACACTGAAGCTTTCTTT	CASSLGDGTPMNTEAFF
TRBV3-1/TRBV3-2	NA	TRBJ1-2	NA	TGTGCCAGCAGCCAAGATGGACACAATAACTATGGCTACACCTTC	CASSQDGHNNYGYTF
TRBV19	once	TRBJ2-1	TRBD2	TGTGCCAGTAGTCCACAACTAGCGGGAGGGCTCAATGAGCAGTTCTTC	CASSPQLAGGLNEQFF
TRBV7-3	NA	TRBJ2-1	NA	TGTGCCAGCAGCCCCACAGGGTCCAATGAGCAGTTCTTC	CASSPTGSNEQFF
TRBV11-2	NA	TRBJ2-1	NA	TGTGCCAGCAGCCTCAAGGGGTTCGAGCAGTTCTTC	CASSLKGFEQFF
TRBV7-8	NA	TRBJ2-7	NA	TGTGCCAGCAGCTCAGGACAGTCCTACGAGCAGTACTTC	CASSSGQSYEQYF
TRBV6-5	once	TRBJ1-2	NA	TGTGCCAGCAGTTACTCGAGATTTATAAGCTATGGCTACACCTTC	CASSYSRFISYGYTF
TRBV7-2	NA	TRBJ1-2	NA	TGTGCCAGCAGCTTACAGGCAGGGTGGAGAGGTGGCTACACCTTC	CASSLQAGWRGGYTF
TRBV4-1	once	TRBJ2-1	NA	TGCGCCAGCAGCCAAGGTGAGGTAAGCGGGTATGAGCAGTTCTTC	CASSQGEVSGYEQFF
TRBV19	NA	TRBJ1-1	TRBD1	TGTGCCAGTAGTGCCCCGGGACAGCCGAACACTGAAGCTTTCTTT	CASSAPGQPNTEAFF
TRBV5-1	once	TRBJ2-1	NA	TGCGCCAGCAGCTTGGAGTCGGGCAATGAGCAGTTCTTC	CASSLESGNEQFF
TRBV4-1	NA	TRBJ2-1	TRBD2	TGCGCCAGCAGGGTAACTAGCGGGGACTACAATGAGCAGTTCTTC	CASRVTSGDYNEQFF
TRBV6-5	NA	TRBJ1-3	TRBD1	TGTGCCAGCAGGACCGGGACAGCTGGAAACACCATATATTTT	CASRTGTAGNTIYF
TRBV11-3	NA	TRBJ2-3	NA	TGTGCCAGCAGCCTGCAGGGAGATACGCAGTATTTT	CASSLQGDTQYF
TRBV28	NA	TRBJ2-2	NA	TGTGCCAGCATGAGCGGGAACACCGGGGAGCTGTTTTTT	CASMSGNTGELFF